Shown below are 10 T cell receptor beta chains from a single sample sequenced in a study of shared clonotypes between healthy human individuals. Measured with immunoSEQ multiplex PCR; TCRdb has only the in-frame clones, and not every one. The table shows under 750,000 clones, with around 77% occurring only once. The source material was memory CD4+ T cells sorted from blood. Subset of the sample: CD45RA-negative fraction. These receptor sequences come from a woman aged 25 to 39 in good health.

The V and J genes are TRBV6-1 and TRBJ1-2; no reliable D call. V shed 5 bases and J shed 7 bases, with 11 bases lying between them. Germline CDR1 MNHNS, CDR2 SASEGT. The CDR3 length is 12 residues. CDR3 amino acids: CASSFGEGGYTF. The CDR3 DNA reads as TGTGCCAGCAGTTTCGGGGAGGGTGGCTACACCTTC.

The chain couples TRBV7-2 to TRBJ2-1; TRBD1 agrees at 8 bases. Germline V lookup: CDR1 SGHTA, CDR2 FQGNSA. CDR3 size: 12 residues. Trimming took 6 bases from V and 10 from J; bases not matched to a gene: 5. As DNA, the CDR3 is TGTGCCAGCAGTCGGACAGGGTCCGAGCAGTTCTTC. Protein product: CASSRTGSEQFF. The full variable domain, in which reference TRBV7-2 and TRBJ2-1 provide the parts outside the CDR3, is GAGVSQSPSNKVTEKGKDVELRCDPISGHTALYWYRQSLGQGLEFLIYFQGNSAPDKSGLPSDRFSAERTGGSVSTLTIQRTQQEDSAVYLCASSRTGSEQFFGPGTRLTVL.

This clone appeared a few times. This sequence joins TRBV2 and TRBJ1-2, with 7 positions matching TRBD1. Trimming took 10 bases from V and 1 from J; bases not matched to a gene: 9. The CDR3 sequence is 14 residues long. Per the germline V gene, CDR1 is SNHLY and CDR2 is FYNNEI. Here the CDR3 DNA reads TGTGCCACCCTACGGGACAGCAATAACTATGGCTACACCTTC. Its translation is CATLRDSNNYGYTF.

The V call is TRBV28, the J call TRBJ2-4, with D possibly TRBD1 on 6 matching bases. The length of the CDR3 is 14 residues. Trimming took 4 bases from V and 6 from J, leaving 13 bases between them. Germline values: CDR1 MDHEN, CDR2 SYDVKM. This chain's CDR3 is CASSSTGTRNIQYF. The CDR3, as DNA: TGTGCCAGCAGTTCAACAGGGACCCGAAACATTCAGTACTTC.

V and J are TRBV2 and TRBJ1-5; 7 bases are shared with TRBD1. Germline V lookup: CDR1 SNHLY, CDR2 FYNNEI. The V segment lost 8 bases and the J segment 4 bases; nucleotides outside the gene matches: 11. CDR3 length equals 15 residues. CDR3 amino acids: CASQIKPGGNQPQHF. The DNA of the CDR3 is TGTGCCAGCCAAATAAAACCAGGGGGTAATCAGCCCCAGCATTTT.

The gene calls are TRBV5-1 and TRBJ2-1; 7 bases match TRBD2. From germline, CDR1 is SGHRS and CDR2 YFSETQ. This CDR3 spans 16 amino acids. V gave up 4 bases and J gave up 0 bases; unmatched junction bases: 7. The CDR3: CASSLLAQSSYNEQFF. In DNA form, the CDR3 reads TGCGCCAGCAGCCTACTAGCGCAGAGCTCCTACAATGAGCAGTTCTTC.

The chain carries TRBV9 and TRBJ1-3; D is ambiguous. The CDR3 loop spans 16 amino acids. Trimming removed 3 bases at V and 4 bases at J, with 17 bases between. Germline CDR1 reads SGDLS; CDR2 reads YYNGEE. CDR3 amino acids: CASSASIGVDGNTIYF. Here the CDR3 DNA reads TGTGCCAGCAGCGCCTCGATCGGGGTCGACGGAAACACCATATATTTT.

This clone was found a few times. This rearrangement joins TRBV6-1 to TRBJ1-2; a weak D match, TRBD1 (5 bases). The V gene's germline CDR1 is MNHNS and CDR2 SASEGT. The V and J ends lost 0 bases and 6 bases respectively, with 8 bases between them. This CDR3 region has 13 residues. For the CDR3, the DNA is TGTGCCAGCAGTGAAGCGCCGGGGGATGGCTACACCTTC. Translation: CASSEAPGDGYTF.

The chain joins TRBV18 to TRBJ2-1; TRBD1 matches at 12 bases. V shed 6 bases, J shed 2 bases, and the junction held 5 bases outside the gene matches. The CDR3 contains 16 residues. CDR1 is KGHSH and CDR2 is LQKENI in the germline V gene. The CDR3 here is CASSRGQGAAYNEQFF. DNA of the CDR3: TGTGCCAGCTCCAGGGGACAGGGGGCCGCCTACAATGAGCAGTTCTTC.

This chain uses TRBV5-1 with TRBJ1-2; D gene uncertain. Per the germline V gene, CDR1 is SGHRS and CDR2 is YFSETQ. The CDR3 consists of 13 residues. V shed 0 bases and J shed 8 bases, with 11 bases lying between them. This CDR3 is CASSLGGPRGYTF. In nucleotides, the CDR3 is TGCGCCAGCAGCTTGGGAGGCCCGAGAGGCTACACCTTC.